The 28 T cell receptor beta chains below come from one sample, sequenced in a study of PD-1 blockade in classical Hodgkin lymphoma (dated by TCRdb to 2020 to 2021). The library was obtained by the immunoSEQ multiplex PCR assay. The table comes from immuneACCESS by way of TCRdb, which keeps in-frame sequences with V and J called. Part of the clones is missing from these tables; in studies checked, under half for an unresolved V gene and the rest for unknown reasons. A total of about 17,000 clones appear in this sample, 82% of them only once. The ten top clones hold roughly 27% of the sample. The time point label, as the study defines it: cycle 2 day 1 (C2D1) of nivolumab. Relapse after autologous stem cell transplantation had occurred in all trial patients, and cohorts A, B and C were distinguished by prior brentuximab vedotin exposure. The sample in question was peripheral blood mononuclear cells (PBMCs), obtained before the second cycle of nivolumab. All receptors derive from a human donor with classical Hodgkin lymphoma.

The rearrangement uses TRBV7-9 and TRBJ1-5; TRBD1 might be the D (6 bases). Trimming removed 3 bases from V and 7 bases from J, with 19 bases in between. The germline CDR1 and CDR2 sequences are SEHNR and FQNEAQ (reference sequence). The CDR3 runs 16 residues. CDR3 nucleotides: TGTGCCAGCAGCTTGGTCTTCAAGGGACAACGACAGCCCCAGCATTTT. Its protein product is CASSLVFKGQRQPQHF.

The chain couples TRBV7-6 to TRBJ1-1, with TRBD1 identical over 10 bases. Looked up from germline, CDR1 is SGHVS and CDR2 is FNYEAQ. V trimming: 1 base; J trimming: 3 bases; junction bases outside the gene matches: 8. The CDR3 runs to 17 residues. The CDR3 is CASSLDWGDRGYTEAFF. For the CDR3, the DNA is TGTGCCAGCAGCTTAGATTGGGGGGACAGGGGCTACACTGAAGCTTTCTTT.

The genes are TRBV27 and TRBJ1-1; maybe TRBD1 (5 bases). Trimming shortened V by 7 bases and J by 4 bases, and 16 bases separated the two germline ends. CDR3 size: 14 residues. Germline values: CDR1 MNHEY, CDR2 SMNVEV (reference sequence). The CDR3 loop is CASTTFRDSTEAFF. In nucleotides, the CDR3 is TGTGCCAGCACCACCTTCCGGGACTCCACTGAAGCTTTCTTT.

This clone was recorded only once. In nucleotides, the CDR3 is TGTGCCAGCAGCCCCACGGAAGTCCAAGAGACCCAGTACTTC. This gives the protein CASSPTEVQETQYF. V and J are TRBV5-4 and TRBJ2-5; D is ambiguous. V lost 4 bases and J lost 1, with 11 bases in between. The CDR3 is made up of 14 amino acids. Germline V gene sequence: CDR1 SGHNT, CDR2 YYREEE (reference sequence).

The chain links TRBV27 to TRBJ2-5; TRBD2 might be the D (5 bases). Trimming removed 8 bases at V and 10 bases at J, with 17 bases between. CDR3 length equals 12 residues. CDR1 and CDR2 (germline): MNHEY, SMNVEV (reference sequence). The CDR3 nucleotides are TGTGCCAGCCAAGGGAGTCTCCGAGACCAGTACTTC. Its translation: CASQGSLRDQYF.

The CDR3: CASYRSSYEQYF. DNA of the CDR3: TGTGCCAGCTACAGGAGCTCCTACGAGCAGTACTTC. The V call is TRBV27, the J call TRBJ2-7; D is possibly TRBD1 (5 bases). V shed 8 bases and J shed 0 bases, with 8 bases lying between them. This CDR3 contains 12 residues. Germline CDR1 and CDR2: MNHEY and SMNVEV (reference sequence).

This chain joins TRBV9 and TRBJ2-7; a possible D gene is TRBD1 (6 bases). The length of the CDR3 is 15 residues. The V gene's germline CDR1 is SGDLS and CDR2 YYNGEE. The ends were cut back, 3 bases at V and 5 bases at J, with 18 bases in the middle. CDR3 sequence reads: CASSAETGLTDEQYF. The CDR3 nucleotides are TGTGCCAGCAGCGCGGAGACAGGATTGACTGACGAGCAGTACTTC.

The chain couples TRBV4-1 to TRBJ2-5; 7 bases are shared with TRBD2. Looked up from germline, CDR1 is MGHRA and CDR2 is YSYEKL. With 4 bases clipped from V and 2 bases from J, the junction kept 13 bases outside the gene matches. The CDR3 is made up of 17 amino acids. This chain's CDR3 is CASSPDESGAVQETQYF. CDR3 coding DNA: TGCGCCAGCAGCCCCGACGAGAGCGGGGCCGTTCAAGAGACCCAGTACTTC.

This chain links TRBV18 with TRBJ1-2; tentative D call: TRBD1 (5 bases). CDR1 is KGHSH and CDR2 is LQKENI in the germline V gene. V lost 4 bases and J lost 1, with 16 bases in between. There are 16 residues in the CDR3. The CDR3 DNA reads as TGTGCCAGCTCACAAAGGGGCAGCTCGCTTAACTATGGCTACACCTTC. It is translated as CASSQRGSSLNYGYTF.

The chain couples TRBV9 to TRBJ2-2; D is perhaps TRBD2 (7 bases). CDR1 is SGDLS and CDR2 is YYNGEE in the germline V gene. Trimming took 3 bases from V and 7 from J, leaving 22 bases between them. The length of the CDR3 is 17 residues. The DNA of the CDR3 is TGTGCCAGCAGCGGACCCGCGGGGGCCTTAATAGACGGGGAGCTGTTTTTT. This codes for CASSGPAGALIDGELFF.

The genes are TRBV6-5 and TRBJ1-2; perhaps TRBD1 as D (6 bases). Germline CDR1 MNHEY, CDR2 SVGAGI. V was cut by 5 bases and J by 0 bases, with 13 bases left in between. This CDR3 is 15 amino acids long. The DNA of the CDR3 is TGTGCCAGCAGTCCCAATAGGGGGGCTAACTATGGCTACACCTTC. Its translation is CASSPNRGANYGYTF.

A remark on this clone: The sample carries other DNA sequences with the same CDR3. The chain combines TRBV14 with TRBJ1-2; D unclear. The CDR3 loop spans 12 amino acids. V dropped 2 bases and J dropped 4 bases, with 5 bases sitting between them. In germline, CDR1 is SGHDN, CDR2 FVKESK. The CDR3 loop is CASSQRTYGYTF. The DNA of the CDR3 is TGTGCCAGCAGCCAAAGGACCTATGGCTACACCTTC. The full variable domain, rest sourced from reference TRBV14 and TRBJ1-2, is EAGVTQFPSHSVIEKGQTVTLRCDPISGHDNLYWYRRVMGKEIKFLLHFVKESKQDESGMPNNRFLAERTGGTYSTLKVQPAELEDSGVYFCASSQRTYGYTFGSGTRLTVV.

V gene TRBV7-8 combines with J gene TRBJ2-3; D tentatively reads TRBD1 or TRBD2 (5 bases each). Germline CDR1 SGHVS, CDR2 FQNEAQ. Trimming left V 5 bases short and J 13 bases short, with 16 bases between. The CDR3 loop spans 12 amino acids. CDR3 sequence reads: CASSPGTPLEYF. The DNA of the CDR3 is TGTGCCAGCAGCCCCGGGACCCCGTTAGAGTATTTT.

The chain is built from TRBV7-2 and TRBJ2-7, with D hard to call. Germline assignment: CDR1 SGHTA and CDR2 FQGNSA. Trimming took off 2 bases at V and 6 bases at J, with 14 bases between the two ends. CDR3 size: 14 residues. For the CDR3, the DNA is TGTGCCAGCAGCTTATGGGATATAGGGCGCGAGCAGTACTTC. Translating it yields CASSLWDIGREQYF.

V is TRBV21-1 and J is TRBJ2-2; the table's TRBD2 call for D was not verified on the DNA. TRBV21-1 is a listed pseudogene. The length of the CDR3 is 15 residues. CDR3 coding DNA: TGTGCCAGCAGTGGAGGGCAGGTAGCCCCCGGGGAGCTGTTTTTT. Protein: CASSGGQVAPGELFF.

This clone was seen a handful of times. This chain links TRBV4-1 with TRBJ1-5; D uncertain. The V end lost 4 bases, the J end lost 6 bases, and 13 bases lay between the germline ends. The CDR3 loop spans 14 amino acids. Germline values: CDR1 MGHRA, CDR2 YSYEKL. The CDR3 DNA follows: TGCGCCAGCAGCCGGACGGCTGGCGGTCAGCCCCAGCATTTT. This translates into CASSRTAGGQPQHF.

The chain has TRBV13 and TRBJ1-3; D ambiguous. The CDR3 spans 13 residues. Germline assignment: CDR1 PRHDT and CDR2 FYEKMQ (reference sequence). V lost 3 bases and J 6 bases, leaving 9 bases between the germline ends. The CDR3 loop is CASSLGPINTIYF. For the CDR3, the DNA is TGTGCCAGCAGCTTGGGCCCGATAAACACCATATATTTT.

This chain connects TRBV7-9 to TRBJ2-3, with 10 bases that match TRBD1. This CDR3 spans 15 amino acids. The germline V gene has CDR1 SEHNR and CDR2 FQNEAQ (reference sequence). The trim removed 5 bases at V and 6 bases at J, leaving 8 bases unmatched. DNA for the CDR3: TGTGCCAGCAGCCATGACAGGGGGCAATCCGATACGCAGTATTTT. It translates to CASSHDRGQSDTQYF.

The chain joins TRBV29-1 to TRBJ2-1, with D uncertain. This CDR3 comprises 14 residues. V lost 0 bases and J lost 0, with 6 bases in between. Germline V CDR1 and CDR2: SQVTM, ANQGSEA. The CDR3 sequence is CSVEEQSSYNEQFF. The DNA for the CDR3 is TGCAGCGTTGAAGAGCAGAGCTCCTACAATGAGCAGTTCTTC.

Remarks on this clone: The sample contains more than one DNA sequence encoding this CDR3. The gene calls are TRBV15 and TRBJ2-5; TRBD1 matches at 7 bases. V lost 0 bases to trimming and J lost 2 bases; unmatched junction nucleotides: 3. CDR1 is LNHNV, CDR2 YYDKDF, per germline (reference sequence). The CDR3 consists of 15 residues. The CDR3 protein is CATSRDPGQQETQYF. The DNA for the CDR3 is TGTGCCACCAGCAGAGATCCGGGACAGCAAGAGACCCAGTACTTC.

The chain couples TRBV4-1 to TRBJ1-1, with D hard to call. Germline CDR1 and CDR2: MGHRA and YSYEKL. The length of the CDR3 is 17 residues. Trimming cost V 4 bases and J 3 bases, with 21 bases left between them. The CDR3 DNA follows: TGCGCCAGCAGCCCGTACCACGGATTAAGATGGTACACTGAAGCTTTCTTT. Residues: CASSPYHGLRWYTEAFF.

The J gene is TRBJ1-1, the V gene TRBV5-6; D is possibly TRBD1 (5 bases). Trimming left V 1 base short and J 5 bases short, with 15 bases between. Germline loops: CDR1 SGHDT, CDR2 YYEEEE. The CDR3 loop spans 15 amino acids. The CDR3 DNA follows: TGTGCCAGCAGCTTGCTCTCCACGGGGGAGACTGAAGCTTTCTTT. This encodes CASSLLSTGETEAFF.

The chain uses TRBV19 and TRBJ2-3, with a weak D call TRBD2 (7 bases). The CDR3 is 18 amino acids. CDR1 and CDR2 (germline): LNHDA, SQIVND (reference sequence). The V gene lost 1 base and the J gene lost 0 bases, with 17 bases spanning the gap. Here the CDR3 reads CASSIVGEGDGSTDTQYF. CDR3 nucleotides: TGTGCCAGTAGTATAGTTGGGGAGGGGGACGGAAGCACAGATACGCAGTATTTT. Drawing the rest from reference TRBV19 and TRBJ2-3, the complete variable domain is DGGITQSPKYLFRKEGQNVTLSCEQNLNHDAMYWYRQDPGQGLRLIYYSQIVNDFQKGDIAEGYSVSREKKESFPLTVTSAQKNPTAFYLCASSIVGEGDGSTDTQYFGPGTRLTVL.

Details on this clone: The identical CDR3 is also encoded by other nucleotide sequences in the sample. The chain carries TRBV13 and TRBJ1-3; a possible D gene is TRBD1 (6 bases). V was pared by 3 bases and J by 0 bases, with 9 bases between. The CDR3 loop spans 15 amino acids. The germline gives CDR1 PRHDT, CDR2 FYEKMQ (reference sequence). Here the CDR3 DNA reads TGTGCCAGCAGCTTCCGGACAGCCTCTGGAAACACCATATATTTT. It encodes CASSFRTASGNTIYF.

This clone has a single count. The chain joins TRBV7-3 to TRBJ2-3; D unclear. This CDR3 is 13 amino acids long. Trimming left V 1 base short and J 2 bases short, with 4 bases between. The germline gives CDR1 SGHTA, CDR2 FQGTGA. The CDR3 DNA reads TGTGCCAGCAGCTTAATCTACACAGATACGCAGTATTTT. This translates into CASSLIYTDTQYF.

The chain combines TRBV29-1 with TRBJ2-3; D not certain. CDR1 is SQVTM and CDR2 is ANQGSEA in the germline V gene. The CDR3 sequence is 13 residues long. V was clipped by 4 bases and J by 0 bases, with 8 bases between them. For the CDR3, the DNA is TGCAGCGTTGTTAATGATAGCACAGATACGCAGTATTTT. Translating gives CSVVNDSTDTQYF.

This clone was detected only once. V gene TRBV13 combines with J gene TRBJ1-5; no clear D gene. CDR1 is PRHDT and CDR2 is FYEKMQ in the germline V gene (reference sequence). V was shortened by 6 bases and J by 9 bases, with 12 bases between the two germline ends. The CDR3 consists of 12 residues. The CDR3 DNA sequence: TGTGCCAGCAGTTATCCCCGGGGGCCCCAGCATTTT. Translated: CASSYPRGPQHF.

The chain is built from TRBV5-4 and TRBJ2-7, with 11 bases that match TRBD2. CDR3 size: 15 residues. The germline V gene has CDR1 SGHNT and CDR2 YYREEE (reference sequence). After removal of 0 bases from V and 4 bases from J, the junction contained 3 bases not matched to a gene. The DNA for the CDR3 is TGTGCCAGCAGCTTGGCGACTAGCGGGGTATACGAGCAGTACTTC. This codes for CASSLATSGVYEQYF.